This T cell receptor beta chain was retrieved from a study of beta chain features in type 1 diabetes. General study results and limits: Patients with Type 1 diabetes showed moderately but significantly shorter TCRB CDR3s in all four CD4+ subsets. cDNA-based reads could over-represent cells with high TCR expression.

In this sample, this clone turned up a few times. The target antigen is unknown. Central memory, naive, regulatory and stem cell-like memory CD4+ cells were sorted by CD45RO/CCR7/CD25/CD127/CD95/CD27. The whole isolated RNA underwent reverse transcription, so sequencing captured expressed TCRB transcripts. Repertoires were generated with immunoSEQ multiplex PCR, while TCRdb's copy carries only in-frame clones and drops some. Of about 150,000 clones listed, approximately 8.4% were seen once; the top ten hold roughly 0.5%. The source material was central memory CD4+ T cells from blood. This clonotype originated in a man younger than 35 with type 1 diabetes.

The CDR3 nucleotides are TGTGCCAGCAGCCCAACCCGGGACTTTTATGAGCAGTTCTTC. Translated, it gives CASSPTRDFYEQFF. J is TRBJ2-1 and V is TRBV7-2, with D tentatively TRBD2 (6 bases). CDR3 length: 14 residues. Germline V gene sequence: CDR1 SGHTA, CDR2 FQGNSA. Trimming cost V 5 bases and J 8 bases, with 16 bases left between them.